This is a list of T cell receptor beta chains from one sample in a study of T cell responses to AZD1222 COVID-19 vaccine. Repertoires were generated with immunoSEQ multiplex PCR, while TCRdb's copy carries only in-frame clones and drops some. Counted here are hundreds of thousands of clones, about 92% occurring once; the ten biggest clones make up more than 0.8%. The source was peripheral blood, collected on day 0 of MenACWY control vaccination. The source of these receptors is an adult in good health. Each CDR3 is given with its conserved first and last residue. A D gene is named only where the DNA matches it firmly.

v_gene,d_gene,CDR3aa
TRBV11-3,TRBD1,CASSLGTGLQTDTQYF
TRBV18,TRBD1,CASSTGVGQPQHF
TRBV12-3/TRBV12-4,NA,CASSSAGVGGYTF
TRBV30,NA,CAWSVQVGTMNIQYF
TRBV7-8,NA,CASSARLGGAPLHF
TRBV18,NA,CASSPGRGDDNSPLHF
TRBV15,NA,CATSRGDEQYF
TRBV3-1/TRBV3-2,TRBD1,CASSHLGTGGSYTF
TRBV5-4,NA,CASSDYRVPYNEQFF
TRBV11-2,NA,CASSTGTGGRTQYF
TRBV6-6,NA,CASSYRSLGFF
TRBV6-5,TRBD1,CASSYEGGGYTF
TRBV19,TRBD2,CASSTGLVVTDTQYF
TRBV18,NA,CASSQGQLRGTEAFF
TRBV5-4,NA,CASSLETGYSYEQYF
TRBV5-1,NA,CASSLEGGQPQHF
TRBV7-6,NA,CASSPSGLDGYTF